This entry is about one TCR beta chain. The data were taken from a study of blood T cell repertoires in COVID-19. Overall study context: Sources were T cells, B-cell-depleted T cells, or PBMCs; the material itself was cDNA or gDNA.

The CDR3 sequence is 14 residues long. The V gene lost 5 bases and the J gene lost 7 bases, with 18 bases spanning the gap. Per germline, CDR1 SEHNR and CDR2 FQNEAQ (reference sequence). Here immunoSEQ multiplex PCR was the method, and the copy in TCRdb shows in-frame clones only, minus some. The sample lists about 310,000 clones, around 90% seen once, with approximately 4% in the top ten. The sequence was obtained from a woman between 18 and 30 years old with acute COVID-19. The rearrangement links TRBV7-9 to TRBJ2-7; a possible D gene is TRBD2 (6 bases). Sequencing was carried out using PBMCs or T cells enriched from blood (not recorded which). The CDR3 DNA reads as TGTGCCAGCAGCCCGCCGGGACTCCGAGGGGAGCAGTACTTC. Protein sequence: CASSPPGLRGEQYF.